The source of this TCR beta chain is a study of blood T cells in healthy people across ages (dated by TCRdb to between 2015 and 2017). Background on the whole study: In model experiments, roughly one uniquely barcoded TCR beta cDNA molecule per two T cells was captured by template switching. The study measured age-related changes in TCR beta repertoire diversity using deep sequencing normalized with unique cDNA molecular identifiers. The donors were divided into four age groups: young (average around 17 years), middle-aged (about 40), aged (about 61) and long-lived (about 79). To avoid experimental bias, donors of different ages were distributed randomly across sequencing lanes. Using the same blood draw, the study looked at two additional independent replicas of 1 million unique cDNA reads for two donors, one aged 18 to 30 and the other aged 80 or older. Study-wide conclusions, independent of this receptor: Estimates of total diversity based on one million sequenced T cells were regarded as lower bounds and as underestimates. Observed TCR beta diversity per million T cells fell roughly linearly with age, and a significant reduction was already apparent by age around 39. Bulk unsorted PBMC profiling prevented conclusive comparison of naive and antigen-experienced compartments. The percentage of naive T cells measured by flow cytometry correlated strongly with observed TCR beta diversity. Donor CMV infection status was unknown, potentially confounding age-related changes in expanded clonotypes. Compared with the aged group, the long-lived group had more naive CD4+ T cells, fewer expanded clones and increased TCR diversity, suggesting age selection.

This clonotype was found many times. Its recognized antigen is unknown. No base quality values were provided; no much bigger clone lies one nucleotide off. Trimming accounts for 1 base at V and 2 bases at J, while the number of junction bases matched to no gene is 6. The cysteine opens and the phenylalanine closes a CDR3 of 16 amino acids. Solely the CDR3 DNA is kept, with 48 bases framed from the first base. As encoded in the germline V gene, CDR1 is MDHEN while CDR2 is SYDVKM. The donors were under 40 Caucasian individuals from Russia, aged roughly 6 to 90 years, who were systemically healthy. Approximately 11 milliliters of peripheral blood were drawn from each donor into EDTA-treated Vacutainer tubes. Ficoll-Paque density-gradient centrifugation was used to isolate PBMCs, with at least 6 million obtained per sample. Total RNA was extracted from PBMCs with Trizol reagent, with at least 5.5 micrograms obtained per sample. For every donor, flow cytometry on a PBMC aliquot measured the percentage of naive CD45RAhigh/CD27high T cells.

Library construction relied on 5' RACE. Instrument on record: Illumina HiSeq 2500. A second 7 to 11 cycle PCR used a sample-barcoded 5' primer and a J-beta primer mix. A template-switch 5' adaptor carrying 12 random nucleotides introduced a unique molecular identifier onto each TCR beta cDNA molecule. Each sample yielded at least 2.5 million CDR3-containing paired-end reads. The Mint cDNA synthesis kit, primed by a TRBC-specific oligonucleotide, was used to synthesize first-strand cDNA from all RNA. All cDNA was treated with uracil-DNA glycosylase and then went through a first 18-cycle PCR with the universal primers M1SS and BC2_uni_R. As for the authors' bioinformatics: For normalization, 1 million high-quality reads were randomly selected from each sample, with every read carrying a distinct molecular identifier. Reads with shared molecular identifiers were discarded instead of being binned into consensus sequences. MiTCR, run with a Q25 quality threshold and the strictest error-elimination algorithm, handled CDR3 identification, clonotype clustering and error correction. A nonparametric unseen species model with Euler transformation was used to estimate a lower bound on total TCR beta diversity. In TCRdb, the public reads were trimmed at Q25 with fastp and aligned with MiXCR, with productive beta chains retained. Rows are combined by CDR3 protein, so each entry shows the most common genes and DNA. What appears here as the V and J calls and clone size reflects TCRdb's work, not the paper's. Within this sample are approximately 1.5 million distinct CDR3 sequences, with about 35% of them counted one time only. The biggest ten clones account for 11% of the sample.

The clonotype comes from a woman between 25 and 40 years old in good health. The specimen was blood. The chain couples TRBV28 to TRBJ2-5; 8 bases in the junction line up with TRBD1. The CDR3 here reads CASSLLTGGVQETQYF. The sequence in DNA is TGTGCCAGCAGTTTATTAACAGGGGGAGTTCAAGAGACCCAGTACTTC.